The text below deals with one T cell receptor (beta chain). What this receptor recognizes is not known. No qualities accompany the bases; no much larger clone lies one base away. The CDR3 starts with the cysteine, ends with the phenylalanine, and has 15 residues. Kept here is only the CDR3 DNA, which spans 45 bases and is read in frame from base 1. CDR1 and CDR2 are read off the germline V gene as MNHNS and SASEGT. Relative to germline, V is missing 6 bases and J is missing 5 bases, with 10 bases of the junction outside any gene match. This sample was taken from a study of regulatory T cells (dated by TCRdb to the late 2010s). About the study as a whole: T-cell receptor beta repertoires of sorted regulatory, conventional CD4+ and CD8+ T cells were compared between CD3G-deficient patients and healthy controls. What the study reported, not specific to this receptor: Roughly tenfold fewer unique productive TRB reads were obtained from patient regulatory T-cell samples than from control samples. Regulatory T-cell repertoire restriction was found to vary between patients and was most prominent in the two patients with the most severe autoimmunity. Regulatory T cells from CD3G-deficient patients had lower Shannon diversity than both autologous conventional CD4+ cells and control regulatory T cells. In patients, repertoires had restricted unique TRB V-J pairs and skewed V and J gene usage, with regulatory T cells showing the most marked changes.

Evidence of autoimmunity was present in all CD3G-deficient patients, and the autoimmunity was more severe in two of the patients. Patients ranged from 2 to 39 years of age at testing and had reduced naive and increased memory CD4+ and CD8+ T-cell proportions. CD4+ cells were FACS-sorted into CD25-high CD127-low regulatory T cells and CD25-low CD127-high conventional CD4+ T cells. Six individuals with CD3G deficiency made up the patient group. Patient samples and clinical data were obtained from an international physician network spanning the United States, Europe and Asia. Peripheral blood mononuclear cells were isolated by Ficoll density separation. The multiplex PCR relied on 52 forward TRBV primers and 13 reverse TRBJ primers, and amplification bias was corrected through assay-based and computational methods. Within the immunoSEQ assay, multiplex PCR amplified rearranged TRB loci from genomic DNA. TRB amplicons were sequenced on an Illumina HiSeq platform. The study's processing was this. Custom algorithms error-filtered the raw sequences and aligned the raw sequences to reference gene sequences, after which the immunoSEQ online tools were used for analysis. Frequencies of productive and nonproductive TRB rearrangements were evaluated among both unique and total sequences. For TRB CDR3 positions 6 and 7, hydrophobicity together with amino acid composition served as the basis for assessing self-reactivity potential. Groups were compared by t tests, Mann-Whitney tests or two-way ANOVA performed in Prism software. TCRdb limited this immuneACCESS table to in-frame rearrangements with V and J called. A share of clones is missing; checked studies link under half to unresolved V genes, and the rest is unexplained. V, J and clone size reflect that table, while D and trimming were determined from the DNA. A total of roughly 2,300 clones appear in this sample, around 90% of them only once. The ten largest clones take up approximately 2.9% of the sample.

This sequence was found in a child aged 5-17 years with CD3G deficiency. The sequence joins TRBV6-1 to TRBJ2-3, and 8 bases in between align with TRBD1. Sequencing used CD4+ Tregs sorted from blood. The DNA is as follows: TGTGCCAGCAGAGGGACAGGAAGAACGGGAGATACGCAGTATTTT. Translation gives CASRGTGRTGDTQYF.